Listed below are T cell receptor beta chains from one sample, sequenced in a study of T cell repertoires in cytomegalovirus infection. TCRdb called the reads again in MiXCR, with one record for every CDR3 protein. The profile shows roughly 500,000 distinct CDR3 sequences, 15% to 20% of them singletons. Sequenced: CD8+ T cells from PBMCs. These receptors came from a human donor in good health (CMV status not recorded). Some clones in this sample may be carry-over from other donors' samples. The CDR3 runs from the conserved cysteine through the conserved F or W. A D gene is named only where the DNA matches it firmly. Clone size, where shown, is once, few, many, or a class for clones that have expanded.

d_call j_call v_call clone_size cdr3_aa cdr3_nt
. TRBJ1-1 TRBV7-9 many CASSFRVPEAFF TGTGCCAGCAGCTTTAGGGTACCTGAAGCTTTCTTT
TRBD2 TRBJ2-1 TRBV5-6 few CASSRGGRDNEQFF TGTGCCAGCAGCCGGGGGGGAAGGGACAATGAGCAGTTCTTC
. TRBJ2-7 TRBV28 few CASSFMGYEQYF TGTGCCAGCAGTTTTATGGGCTACGAGCAGTACTTC
TRBD2 TRBJ2-1 TRBV7-9 many CASSSQTSGAYNEQFF TGTGCCAGCAGCTCCCAGACTAGCGGGGCCTACAATGAGCAGTTCTTC
TRBD2 TRBJ2-7 TRBV4-2 many CASSQGTGGSYEQYF TGTGCCAGCAGCCAGGGAACGGGAGGGTCCTACGAGCAGTACTTC
. TRBJ1-6 TRBV27 . CASSSFPNSYNSPLHF TGTGCCAGCAGTTCTTTCCCTAACTCCTATAATTCACCCCTCCACTTT
. TRBJ1-5 TRBV12-3/TRBV12-4 many CATPEYADSNQPQHF TGTGCCACCCCTGAGTACGCCGATAGCAATCAGCCCCAGCATTTT
. TRBJ2-2 TRBV19 many CATLWAGELFF TGTGCCACCCTCTGGGCCGGGGAGCTGTTTTTT
TRBD2 TRBJ2-7 TRBV29-1 . CSVSPSGRSSYEQYF TGCAGCGTTTCCCCTAGCGGGAGAAGCTCCTACGAGCAGTACTTC
. TRBJ1-6 TRBV9 . CASTEGRKSPLHF TGTGCCAGCACCGAAGGGAGGAAGTCACCCCTCCACTTT
. TRBJ1-2 TRBV7-8 many CASSNTGTQGGYTF TGTGCCAGCAGTAATACCGGGACCCAGGGAGGCTACACCTTC
TRBD1 TRBJ2-7 TRBV11-2 many CASRTGTASSYEQYF TGTGCCAGCAGAACCGGGACAGCGAGCTCCTACGAGCAGTACTTC
. TRBJ2-5 TRBV7-9 many CASNGQGTLQETQYF TGTGCCAGCAATGGGCAGGGAACCCTCCAAGAGACCCAGTACTTC
TRBD1 TRBJ1-4 TRBV7-9 many CASSLGQGGATNEKLFF TGTGCCAGCAGCCTTGGACAGGGAGGGGCAACTAATGAAAAACTGTTTTTT
TRBD1 TRBJ1-2 TRBV29-1 . CSATNAADRGRNGYTF TGCAGCGCCACAAACGCGGCGGACAGGGGACGAAATGGCTACACCTTC
TRBD1 TRBJ1-2 TRBV4-1 few CASSSRTGGNYGYTF TGCGCCAGCAGCTCTCGGACAGGGGGGAACTATGGCTACACCTTC
. TRBJ1-4 TRBV12-5 many CASGLGQRANEKLFF TGTGCTAGTGGTTTGGGACAGCGGGCTAATGAAAAACTGTTTTTT
TRBD1 TRBJ1-2 TRBV28 . CASSPGQAYRDYGYTF TGTGCCAGCAGTCCCGGACAGGCCTACCGGGACTATGGCTACACCTTC
TRBD1 TRBJ1-2 TRBV12-5 few CASGVRGQENYGYTF TGTGCTAGTGGCGTACGGGGACAGGAGAACTATGGCTACACCTTC
. TRBJ2-3 TRBV19 few CASSVIGTVASTDTQYF TGTGCCAGTAGTGTAATCGGGACCGTGGCTAGCACAGATACGCAGTATTTT
. TRBJ2-1 TRBV5-1 . CASSLEFPPVDEQFF TGCGCCAGCAGCTTGGAATTTCCTCCGGTGGATGAGCAGTTCTTC
TRBD2 TRBJ2-1 TRBV11-2 many CASSLGPRGGRYNEQFF TGTGCCAGCAGCTTAGGCCCGCGGGGGGGGCGGTACAATGAGCAGTTCTTC